These 32 T cell receptor beta chains were sequenced from one sample in a study of T cell responses to AZD1222 COVID-19 vaccine. Sequencing was performed with immunoSEQ multiplex PCR; in TCRdb, only in-frame clones are kept and a portion is missing. The table shows over 100,000 clones, with approximately 90% occurring only once. The input for sequencing was peripheral blood, taken on day 0 of AZD1222 vaccination. The receptors shown here come from an adult in good health.

This chain joins TRBV9 and TRBJ1-4; D is possibly TRBD1 (6 bases). The V gene lost 3 bases and the J gene lost 5 bases, with 11 bases spanning the gap. The length of the CDR3 is 14 residues. Germline values: CDR1 SGDLS, CDR2 YYNGEE. The CDR3 DNA follows: TGTGCCAGCAGCGCCGGACAGTTAAATGAAAAACTGTTTTTT. It specifies CASSAGQLNEKLFF.

This CDR3 is CASSLEVGQNSPLHF. In nucleotides, the CDR3 is TGTGCCAGCAGCTTAGAAGTGGGACAGAATTCACCCCTCCACTTT. The chain carries TRBV7-9 and TRBJ1-6; TRBD1 matches at 7 bases. With V trimmed by 1 base and J by 7 bases, 4 bases remained unmatched. From germline, CDR1 is SEHNR and CDR2 FQNEAQ (reference sequence). CDR3 length: 15 residues.

The chain couples TRBV11-2 to TRBJ2-5; TRBD2 agrees at 14 bases. The junction had 13 bases not matched to a gene; V was cut back by 5 bases and J by 5 bases. This CDR3 is 18 amino acids long. Germline V CDR1 and CDR2: SGHAT, FQNNGV. The CDR3 DNA reads as TGTGCCAGCAGCCCTAAGCAGACTAGCGGGGGGGACTGGGAGACCCAGTACTTC. This gives the protein CASSPKQTSGGDWETQYF.

The rearrangement links TRBV5-1 to TRBJ1-1, with D unclear. This CDR3 comprises 14 residues. With 6 bases removed from V and 0 bases from J, the gap between germline ends came to 12 bases. Germline CDR1 and CDR2: SGHRS and YFSETQ. The CDR3 coding sequence is TGCGCCAGCACATTTTGGGATCTGAACACTGAAGCTTTCTTT. Residues: CASTFWDLNTEAFF.

In this sample, this clone turned up once. The chain links TRBV7-9 to TRBJ1-1; D unresolved. This CDR3 spans 14 amino acids. The V end lost 5 bases, the J end lost 4 bases, and 14 bases lay between the germline ends. Germline V gene sequence: CDR1 SEHNR, CDR2 FQNEAQ (reference sequence). CDR3 region: CASSPDSGFTEAFF. The CDR3 nucleotides are TGTGCCAGCAGCCCCGACTCGGGATTCACTGAAGCTTTCTTT.

V is TRBV6-5 and J is TRBJ2-2, with 7 bases that match TRBD1. The CDR3 extends over 15 amino acids. Germline V gene lookup returns CDR1 MNHEY and CDR2 SVGAGI. V shed 7 bases and J 5 bases; nucleotides not matched to a gene: 10. CDR3 in amino acids: CASTPGGQVTGELFF. The DNA for the CDR3 is TGTGCCAGCACCCCCGGCGGACAGGTGACCGGGGAGCTGTTTTTT.

The V call is TRBV28, the J call TRBJ1-1; D ambiguous. The CDR3 is made up of 12 amino acids. Trimming shortened V by 8 bases and J by 1 base, and 8 bases separated the two germline ends. Germline loops: CDR1 MDHEN, CDR2 SYDVKM. CDR3: CASGSPNTEAFF. CDR3 coding DNA: TGTGCCAGCGGATCACCGAACACTGAAGCTTTCTTT.

CDR3 loop: CASSLQGFETDTQYF. The CDR3 DNA is TGCGCCAGCAGCTTACAGGGATTTGAGACAGATACGCAGTATTTT. The V gene is TRBV5-1, the J gene TRBJ2-3, with D perhaps matching TRBD1 (6 bases). Per the germline V gene, CDR1 is SGHRS and CDR2 is YFSETQ. V was clipped by 2 bases and J by 3 bases, with 13 bases between them. There are 15 residues in the CDR3. Filled out from reference TRBV5-1 and TRBJ2-3, the complete variable domain reads KAGVTQTPRYLIKTRGQQVTLSCSPISGHRSVSWYQQTPGQGLQFLFEYFSETQRNKGNFPGRFSGRQFSNSRSEMNVSTLELGDSALYLCASSLQGFETDTQYFGPGTRLTVL.

The chain joins TRBV9 to TRBJ1-2, with D possibly matching TRBD1 (5 bases). The CDR3 has 12 amino acids. Germline lookup yields CDR1 SGDLS and CDR2 YYNGEE. Trimming removed 5 bases from V and 6 bases from J, with 11 bases in between. The CDR3 spells CASRAGRDGYTF. In DNA form, the CDR3 reads TGTGCCAGCAGGGCAGGGAGAGATGGCTACACCTTC.

The chain employs TRBV7-8 and TRBJ1-2; D uncertain. Germline assignment: CDR1 SGHVS and CDR2 FQNEAQ. Trimming cost V 5 bases and J 5 bases, with 18 bases left between them. This CDR3 region has 15 residues. CDR3 bases: TGTGCCAGCAGCCCGGCTCGGCCGGTTGGGTATGGCTACACCTTC. Translating gives CASSPARPVGYGYTF. Filled out from reference TRBV7-8 and TRBJ1-2, the complete variable domain reads GAGVSQSPRYKVAKRGQDVALRCDPISGHVSLFWYQQALGQGPEFLTYFQNEAQLDKSGLPSDRFFAERPEGSVSTLKIQRTQQEDSAVYLCASSPARPVGYGYTFGSGTRLTVV.

The V gene is TRBV28, the J gene TRBJ1-4, with D maybe TRBD1 (5 bases). Germline-derived CDR1 and CDR2 are MDHEN and SYDVKM. Deletions cut 11 bases from V and 3 bases from J, with 13 bases between. This CDR3 has 13 amino acids. The CDR3 nucleotides are TGTGCCGTCCCCGGGACGTCTAATGAAAAACTGTTTTTT. This sequence encodes CAVPGTSNEKLFF.

V usage is TRBV28 and J usage is TRBJ1-2; D ambiguous. The V gene lost 3 bases and the J gene lost 4 bases, with 9 bases spanning the gap. This CDR3 region has 13 residues. Germline CDR1 MDHEN, CDR2 SYDVKM. The CDR3 loop reads CASSFPGPYGYTF. DNA of the CDR3: TGTGCCAGCAGTTTTCCAGGACCCTATGGCTACACCTTC.

V gene TRBV7-8 combines with J gene TRBJ1-6; the D is unclear. The V and J ends lost 1 base and 9 bases respectively, with 4 bases between them. Germline CDR1 SGHVS, CDR2 FQNEAQ. The CDR3 is made up of 12 amino acids. CDR3 amino acids: CASSLGASPLHF. The CDR3 nucleotides are TGTGCCAGCAGCTTAGGGGCTTCACCCCTCCACTTT.

Turning to this clone: The same CDR3 arises from other DNA sequences in this sample as well. The rearrangement links TRBV28 to TRBJ1-3; D unresolved. Germline lookup yields CDR1 MDHEN and CDR2 SYDVKM. This CDR3 contains 13 residues. Trimming pared 2 bases from V and 0 bases from J, leaving 2 bases between. In DNA, the CDR3 is TGTGCCAGCAGTTTAGGCTCTGGAAACACCATATATTTT. This sequence encodes CASSLGSGNTIYF.

This chain joins TRBV19 and TRBJ1-5, with 10 bases identical to TRBD1. CDR3 length: 17 residues. Germline-derived CDR1 and CDR2 are LNHDA and SQIVND (reference sequence). Trimming took 6 bases from V and 9 from J; bases not matched to a gene: 17. CDR3 DNA: TGTGCCAGTAGAACCATCGGGACAGGGGTCGAATATCGGCCCCAGCATTTT. It specifies CASRTIGTGVEYRPQHF.

The chain employs TRBV3-1 (or the pseudogene TRBV3-2) and TRBJ2-3; D uncertain. With 0 bases removed from V and 6 bases from J, the gap between germline ends came to 4 bases. From germline, CDR1 is LGHDT and CDR2 YNNKEL (reference sequence). This CDR3 contains 12 residues. The CDR3: CASSQDRDTQYF. As DNA, the CDR3 is TGTGCCAGCAGCCAAGATCGGGATACGCAGTATTTT.

The J gene is TRBJ2-3, the V gene TRBV6-2 or TRBV6-3; 11 bases are a match to TRBD2. CDR1 is MNHEY and CDR2 is SVGEGT in the germline V gene. The CDR3 is 17 amino acids. J lost 2 bases, V lost 5 bases, and 9 bases had no gene match. Here the CDR3 reads CASSSLAGLAVTDTQYF. In DNA form, the CDR3 reads TGTGCCAGCAGTAGCCTTGCGGGACTAGCGGTCACAGATACGCAGTATTTT.

The chain employs TRBV6-5 and TRBJ2-1; 7 nucleotides match TRBD1. In germline, CDR1 is MNHEY, CDR2 SVGAGI. This CDR3 is built from 15 residues. The V segment lost 6 bases and the J segment 9 bases; nucleotides outside the gene matches: 14. The CDR3 DNA reads as TGTGCCAGCAGACTGCGACAGGGAGTGGGAAGTGAGCAGTTCTTC. Its translation is CASRLRQGVGSEQFF.

This chain joins TRBV19 and TRBJ1-5; TRBD1 is a possible D gene (6 bases). From germline, CDR1 is LNHDA and CDR2 SQIVND (reference sequence). There are 15 residues in the CDR3. The V gene lost 6 bases and the J gene lost 0 bases, with 12 bases spanning the gap. CDR3 protein: CASRPGTRSNQPQHF. The CDR3 bases are TGTGCCAGTAGGCCTGGGACACGTAGCAATCAGCCCCAGCATTTT.

The rearrangement joins TRBV3-1 (or the pseudogene TRBV3-2) to TRBJ1-3; weak D call: TRBD1 (5 bases). The CDR3 totals 14 residues. V was shortened by 5 bases and J by 4 bases, with 12 bases between the two germline ends. Germline V gene data show CDR1 as LGHDT and CDR2 as YNNKEL (reference sequence). The CDR3 loop reads CASSTTVQGNTIYF. CDR3 in DNA: TGTGCCAGCAGCACGACAGTGCAGGGAAACACCATATATTTT.

The V gene is TRBV27, the J gene TRBJ1-2; tentative D call: TRBD1 (5 bases). The CDR3 contains 15 residues. Trimming shortened V by 5 bases and J by 4 bases, and 17 bases separated the two germline ends. Germline V lookup: CDR1 MNHEY, CDR2 SMNVEV (reference sequence). The CDR3 loop is CASSPSADSFYGYTF. CDR3 nucleotide sequence: TGTGCCAGCAGTCCTTCGGCTGACAGCTTCTATGGCTACACCTTC.

The chain carries TRBV9 and TRBJ2-1; 12 nucleotides match TRBD1. The V and J ends lost 1 base and 10 bases, in that order; junction bases with no gene match: 9. The germline CDR1 and CDR2 sequences are SGDLS and YYNGEE. This CDR3 comprises 16 residues. As DNA, the CDR3 is TGTGCCAGCAGCGTAAGACCGGGACAGGGGGCAGGAGAGCAGTTCTTC. This encodes CASSVRPGQGAGEQFF. Drawing the rest from reference TRBV9 and TRBJ2-1, the complete variable domain is DSGVTQTPKHLITATGQRVTLRCSPRSGDLSVYWYQQSLDQGLQFLIQYYNGEERAKGNILERFSAQQFPDLHSELNLSSLELGDSALYFCASSVRPGQGAGEQFFGPGTRLTVL.

V usage is TRBV6-1 and J usage is TRBJ1-5, with no clear D. V lost 0 bases, J lost 3 bases, and 12 bases lay in between. The CDR3 sequence is 16 residues long. Per germline, CDR1 MNHNS and CDR2 SASEGT. The CDR3 region is CASSEADFPFNQPQHF. The DNA for the CDR3 is TGTGCCAGCAGTGAAGCGGATTTTCCGTTCAATCAGCCCCAGCATTTT.

This clone appeared once. The rearrangement uses TRBV24-1 and TRBJ2-2; D unclear. The CDR3 contains 14 residues. Per germline, CDR1 KGHDR and CDR2 SFDVKD. V lost 0 bases and J 6 bases, leaving 7 bases between the germline ends. The CDR3 DNA follows: TGTGCCACCAGTGATTTGTATAGTTCCGGGGAGCTGTTTTTT. This codes for CATSDLYSSGELFF.

The chain employs TRBV7-8 and TRBJ2-2, with D perhaps given as TRBD1 or TRBD2 (5 bases each). The germline V and J ends were trimmed by 3 bases and 0 bases, with 11 bases remaining between them. The germline V gene has CDR1 SGHVS and CDR2 FQNEAQ. The CDR3 covers 16 residues. The DNA of the CDR3 is TGTGCCAGCAGCTTGCCCGGGACGGCGAACACCGGGGAGCTGTTTTTT. Translating it yields CASSLPGTANTGELFF.

The chain has TRBV5-5 and TRBJ1-1; 8 bases align to TRBD1. The CDR3 spans 13 residues. Germline V gene lookup returns CDR1 SGHKS and CDR2 YYEKEE (reference sequence). Unmatched junction bases numbered 2, after V lost 3 bases and J lost 4 bases. The CDR3 loop reads CASSYTGGTEAFF. CDR3 nucleotides: TGTGCCAGCAGCTATACAGGGGGCACTGAAGCTTTCTTT.

The genes are TRBV28 and TRBJ1-6; 8 nucleotides align to TRBD1. Germline V gene data show CDR1 as MDHEN and CDR2 as SYDVKM. With 4 bases clipped from V and 8 bases from J, the junction kept 13 bases outside the gene matches. The CDR3 is made up of 17 amino acids. In nucleotides, the CDR3 is TGTGCCAGCAGTTCCCCAGCAGGGGGCATGGTGGATTCACCCCTCCACTTT. As protein: CASSSPAGGMVDSPLHF.

The V call is TRBV28, the J call TRBJ2-3; D tentatively reads TRBD1 or TRBD2 (5 bases each). The V gene's germline CDR1 is MDHEN and CDR2 SYDVKM. V was cut by 5 bases and J by 7 bases, with 13 bases left in between. There are 13 residues in the CDR3. This chain's CDR3 is CASSPRWGNTQYF. The CDR3 coding sequence is TGTGCCAGCAGTCCCCGGTGGGGGAATACGCAGTATTTT.

This clone was observed once. The V and J genes are TRBV28 and TRBJ1-5, with D unresolved. The CDR3 spans 13 residues. Germline V lookup: CDR1 MDHEN, CDR2 SYDVKM. V was clipped by 6 bases and J by 2 bases, with 8 bases between them. DNA of the CDR3: TGTGCCAGCAGCCTACTTGGCAATCAGCCCCAGCATTTT. It translates to CASSLLGNQPQHF.

The rearrangement uses TRBV19 and TRBJ1-2; the D gene is possibly TRBD1 (5 bases). V gave up 1 base and J gave up 3 bases, with 18 bases separating them. The CDR3 loop spans 17 amino acids. CDR1 is LNHDA and CDR2 is SQIVND in the germline V gene (reference sequence). The CDR3 sequence: CASSIGSRARDDYGYTF. The CDR3 bases are TGTGCCAGTAGTATAGGTTCCAGGGCTAGGGATGACTATGGCTACACCTTC. The full variable domain, its missing parts supplied by reference TRBV19 and TRBJ1-2, is DGGITQSPKYLFRKEGQNVTLSCEQNLNHDAMYWYRQDPGQGLRLIYYSQIVNDFQKGDIAEGYSVSREKKESFPLTVTSAQKNPTAFYLCASSIGSRARDDYGYTFGSGTRLTVV.

The chain combines TRBV7-9 with TRBJ1-3, with TRBD1 as a possible D gene (6 bases). V dropped 2 bases and J dropped 0 bases, with 14 bases sitting between them. Germline V CDR1 and CDR2: SEHNR, FQNEAQ (reference sequence). This CDR3 is built from 17 residues. CDR3 DNA: TGTGCCAGCAGCTTACCCCCCCCAGGGGACTCTGGAAACACCATATATTTT. This sequence encodes CASSLPPPGDSGNTIYF.

This sequence joins TRBV30 and TRBJ1-2; D not certain. V lost 2 bases and J lost 4, with 11 bases in between. The CDR3 runs to 13 residues. CDR1 is GTSNPN and CDR2 is SVGIG in the germline V gene (reference sequence). CDR3 nucleotide sequence: TGTGCCTGGAGTAAGGACGGAACCTATGGCTACACCTTC. Amino acid sequence: CAWSKDGTYGYTF.